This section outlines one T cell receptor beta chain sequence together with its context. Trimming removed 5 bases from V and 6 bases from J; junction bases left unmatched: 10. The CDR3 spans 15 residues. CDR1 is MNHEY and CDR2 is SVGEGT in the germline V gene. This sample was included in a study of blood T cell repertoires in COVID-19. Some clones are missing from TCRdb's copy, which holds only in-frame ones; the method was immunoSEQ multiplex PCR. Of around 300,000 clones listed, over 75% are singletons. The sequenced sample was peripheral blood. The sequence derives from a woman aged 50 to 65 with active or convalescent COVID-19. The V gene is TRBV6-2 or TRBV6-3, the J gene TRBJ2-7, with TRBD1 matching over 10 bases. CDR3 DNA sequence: TGTGCCAGCAGTATAGCCCCCGGGACAGGGGCCGAGCAGTACTTC. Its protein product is CASSIAPGTGAEQYF.